These 25 T cell receptor beta chains were sequenced from one sample in a study of blood T cell repertoires in COVID-19. Libraries were prepared by immunoSEQ multiplex PCR; TCRdb keeps only in-frame clonotypes and omits some of them. The sample shows fewer than 85,000 clones, approximately 83% of them seen only once. Sequencing was done on a sample of peripheral blood. These receptors came from a woman aged 55-69 years with acute or convalescent COVID-19.

This sequence joins TRBV2 and TRBJ2-4; D remains ambiguous. The CDR3 is 14 amino acids. Germline CDR1 and CDR2: SNHLY and FYNNEI. V lost 3 bases and J lost 0, with 6 bases in between. CDR3 residues: CASSDPVAKNIQYF. The CDR3 bases are TGTGCCAGCAGTGACCCGGTAGCCAAAAACATTCAGTACTTC. The full variable domain, completed using reference TRBV2 and TRBJ2-4, is EPEVTQTPSHQVTQMGQEVILRCVPISNHLYFYWYRQILGQKVEFLVSFYNNEISEKSEIFDDQFSVERPDGSNFTLKIRSTKLEDSAMYFCASSDPVAKNIQYFGAGTRLSVL.

The DNA for the CDR3 is TGTGCCAGCAGTTTGTCGACCGCCACGGGGGGTGGCTACACCTTC. Translating it yields CASSLSTATGGGYTF. The genes are TRBV3-1 (or the pseudogene TRBV3-2) and TRBJ1-2; tentatively, D is TRBD1 (5 bases). The ends were cut back, 6 bases at V and 7 bases at J, with 21 bases in the middle. CDR3 size: 15 residues. Germline V gives CDR1 LGHDT, CDR2 YNNKEL (reference sequence).

The chain couples TRBV29-1 to TRBJ1-2, with 9 bases matching TRBD1. V shed 1 base and J 6 bases; nucleotides not matched to a gene: 9. This CDR3 contains 15 residues. Germline CDR1 and CDR2: SQVTM and ANQGSEA. DNA for the CDR3: TGCAGCGTTGAAGGGCGACAGGGGGTACGTCATGGCTACACCTTC. Translated, it gives CSVEGRQGVRHGYTF.

This clone was recorded only once. The chain carries TRBV9 and TRBJ1-6; D call uncertain. The CDR3 totals 16 residues. Germline V CDR1 and CDR2: SGDLS, YYNGEE. V shed 4 bases and J shed 6 bases, with 17 bases lying between them. The CDR3 DNA reads as TGTGCCAGCAGCCCAATGGCGGAAAAGGTTAATTCACCCCTCCACTTT. Translating gives CASSPMAEKVNSPLHF.

With respect to this clone: At one of its ends the junction is not consistent with the germline gene, which may arise from a read error. The chain employs TRBV7-9 and TRBJ1-5, with a weak D call TRBD1 (6 bases). This CDR3 spans 17 amino acids. The germline V gene encodes CDR1 SEHNR and CDR2 FQNEAQ (reference sequence). In DNA form, the CDR3 reads TGTGCCAGCAGCATAGCGGGACACCGATATAGCAATCAGCCCCAGCATTTT. Its translation is CASSIAGHRYSNQPQHF.

The chain is built from TRBV15 and TRBJ2-1; unclear D gene. Trimming took 0 bases from V and 7 from J, leaving 10 bases between them. The germline CDR1 and CDR2 sequences are LNHNV and YYDKDF (reference sequence). CDR3 length: 14 amino acids. Here the CDR3 reads CATSRDRQRNEQFF. The CDR3 DNA sequence: TGTGCCACCAGCAGAGATCGGCAGAGGAATGAGCAGTTCTTC. Complete variable domain (other parts from reference TRBV15 and TRBJ2-1): DAMVIQNPRYQVTQFGKPVTLSCSQTLNHNVMYWYQQKSSQAPKLLFHYYDKDFNNEADTPDNFQSRRPNTSFCFLDIRSPGLGDTAMYLCATSRDRQRNEQFFGPGTRLTVL.

This chain uses TRBV7-2 with TRBJ2-1; TRBD2 aligns across 10 bases. The CDR3 loop spans 17 amino acids. CDR1 and CDR2 (germline): SGHTA, FQGNSA. The V gene end was trimmed by 2 bases and the J gene end by 7 bases; junction bases not matched to a gene: 11. The CDR3 region is CASSLSGSGGARNEQFF. In DNA form, the CDR3 reads TGTGCCAGCAGCTTAAGCGGAAGCGGGGGGGCCAGAAATGAGCAGTTCTTC.

V gene TRBV10-2 combines with J gene TRBJ1-1; D uncertain. With 0 bases removed from V and 3 bases from J, the gap between germline ends came to 14 bases. CDR1 and CDR2 (germline): WSHSY, SAAADI. The CDR3 is 16 amino acids. CDR3 DNA: TGCGCCAGCAGTGAGTCCCGGGTAGGACTGTACACTGAAGCTTTCTTT. Its translation: CASSESRVGLYTEAFF.

The chain recombines TRBV6-5 with TRBJ1-4; 8 nucleotides align to TRBD1. The CDR3 sequence is 13 residues long. Germline-derived CDR1 and CDR2 are MNHEY and SVGAGI. Trimming cost V 8 bases and J 4 bases; bases outside gene matches: 3. The CDR3 loop reads CASGQGLNEKLFF. DNA of the CDR3: TGTGCCAGCGGACAGGGCCTTAATGAAAAACTGTTTTTT.

About this clone itself: The limits of the CDR3 on the DNA are not certain, so only TCRdb's listed CDR3 is given. This chain joins TRBV21-1 and TRBJ1-6; the table's D gene call, TRBD1, was not cross checked with the DNA. TRBV21-1 is noted as a pseudogene. Including both end residues, the CDR3 is 19 amino acids long. The CDR3 loop reads CASSRVGAGAAPYNSPLHF.

The rearrangement links TRBV6-1 to TRBJ2-5, with no clear D. This CDR3 region has 12 residues. Germline V gene lookup returns CDR1 MNHNS and CDR2 SASEGT. V lost 3 bases and J 10 bases, leaving 12 bases between the germline ends. CDR3 DNA sequence: TGTGCCAGCAGTGACCCTTGGAGAAACCAGTACTTC. Translated: CASSDPWRNQYF.

This chain joins TRBV19 and TRBJ1-5, with D possibly matching TRBD1 (5 bases). Germline V gene data show CDR1 as LNHDA and CDR2 as SQIVND (reference sequence). This CDR3 has 14 amino acids. Trimming shortened V by 1 base and J by 5 bases, and 9 bases separated the two germline ends. This chain's CDR3 is CASSIATADQPQHF. CDR3 nucleotide sequence: TGTGCCAGTAGTATAGCGACAGCCGATCAGCCCCAGCATTTT.

The genes are TRBV7-9 and TRBJ1-3, with D possibly TRBD1 on 5 matching bases. This CDR3 comprises 14 residues. CDR1 is SEHNR and CDR2 is FQNEAQ in the germline V gene (reference sequence). The V gene lost 3 bases and the J gene lost 4 bases, with 10 bases spanning the gap. Written as DNA, the CDR3 is TGTGCCAGCAGCTTTGCAGGGATCGGAAACACCATATATTTT. It codes for CASSFAGIGNTIYF. Based on the CDR3 plus reference TRBV7-9 and TRBJ1-3, the full variable domain is DTGVSQNPRHKITKRGQNVTFRCDPISEHNRLYWYRQTLGQGPEFLTYFQNEAQLEKSRLLSDRFSAERPKGSFSTLEIQRTEQGDSAMYLCASSFAGIGNTIYFGEGSWLTVV.

This rearrangement joins TRBV5-1 to TRBJ1-4, with 7 positions matching TRBD1. With 2 bases clipped from V and 7 bases from J, the junction kept 11 bases outside the gene matches. The length of the CDR3 is 16 residues. The germline V gene encodes CDR1 SGHRS and CDR2 YFSETQ. This CDR3 reads CASSLDRERSSEKLFF. The CDR3 DNA reads TGCGCCAGCAGCTTAGACAGGGAGAGGAGTAGTGAAAAACTGTTTTTT.

This chain connects TRBV6-5 to TRBJ2-2, with a possible D match to TRBD2 (6 bases). The CDR3 has 16 amino acids. Trimming took off 0 bases at V and 1 base at J, with 9 bases between the two ends. The germline V gene encodes CDR1 MNHEY and CDR2 SVGAGI. DNA for the CDR3: TGTGCCAGCAGTTACTCGTGGGGACTGAACACCGGGGAGCTGTTTTTT. Its translation: CASSYSWGLNTGELFF.

The chain joins TRBV19 to TRBJ1-1; no reliable D call. The length of the CDR3 is 15 residues. The V gene lost 3 bases and the J gene lost 0 bases, with 11 bases spanning the gap. Germline values: CDR1 LNHDA, CDR2 SQIVND (reference sequence). The CDR3 DNA is TGTGCCAGTAGTATGGAAGGAGCCATGAACACTGAAGCTTTCTTT. It translates to CASSMEGAMNTEAFF.

The chain employs TRBV30 and TRBJ1-4, with D uncertain. The V end was cut by 0 bases, the J end by 0 bases, with 8 bases between. The germline CDR1 and CDR2 sequences are GTSNPN and SVGIG (reference sequence). This CDR3 has 15 amino acids. The chain's CDR3 is CAWSVKRATNEKLFF. The CDR3 DNA follows: TGTGCCTGGAGTGTCAAGCGTGCAACTAATGAAAAACTGTTTTTT.

This clone was counted between two and nine times. The chain links TRBV6-5 to TRBJ1-2, with D unresolved. The V end was cut by 6 bases, the J end by 7 bases, with 15 bases between. The CDR3 is 13 residues long. The germline gives CDR1 MNHEY, CDR2 SVGAGI. CDR3: CASSLGLPSGYTF. The CDR3 coding sequence is TGTGCCAGCAGCCTTGGACTGCCGTCTGGCTACACCTTC.

The chain combines TRBV11-2 with TRBJ2-5; 7 bases align to TRBD1. Losses at the gene ends were 4 bases for V and 3 bases for J; bases not matched to a gene: 5. The germline V gene encodes CDR1 SGHAT and CDR2 FQNNGV. CDR3 length: 14 residues. This CDR3 reads CASSSQTGKETQYF. The CDR3 DNA reads as TGTGCCAGCAGCTCACAGACAGGGAAAGAGACCCAGTACTTC.

This clone was seen more than once but under ten times. The rearrangement links TRBV13 to TRBJ1-1; TRBD1 aligns across 10 bases. Trimming removed 4 bases from V and 4 bases from J; junction bases left unmatched: 6. CDR3 size: 15 residues. In germline, CDR1 is PRHDT, CDR2 FYEKMQ (reference sequence). CDR3 sequence: CASSSGQGVGTEAFF. DNA of the CDR3: TGTGCCAGCAGCTCTGGACAGGGGGTGGGCACTGAAGCTTTCTTT.

This chain links TRBV5-6 with TRBJ1-3; unclear D gene. The CDR3 loop spans 12 amino acids. Trimming took 4 bases from V and 4 from J, leaving 6 bases between them. CDR1 and CDR2 from the germline V gene are SGHDT and YYEEEE. The CDR3 DNA reads TGTGCCAGCAGCCTGGTAGGAAACACCATATATTTT. Its translation: CASSLVGNTIYF.

This clone was seen only a few times. This chain connects TRBV27 to TRBJ1-6, with D unresolved. Trimming took 4 bases from V and 7 from J, leaving 17 bases between them. CDR1 is MNHEY, CDR2 SMNVEV, per germline (reference sequence). CDR3 length: 16 residues. CDR3 sequence: CASSSGLVGRNSPLHF. CDR3 sequence (DNA): TGTGCCAGCAGTTCTGGTCTGGTAGGGAGGAATTCACCCCTCCACTTT.

V and J are TRBV6-5 and TRBJ1-2; D might be TRBD1 (6 bases). Germline V gene sequence: CDR1 MNHEY, CDR2 SVGAGI. Trimming took off 6 bases at V and 4 bases at J, with 15 bases between the two ends. The CDR3 extends over 14 amino acids. The CDR3 DNA sequence: TGTGCCAGCAGGGTCGAGGGGGTCGCCTATGGCTACACCTTC. Its protein product is CASRVEGVAYGYTF.

The chain joins TRBV7-3 to TRBJ1-2; possibly TRBD1 for D (5 bases). The CDR3 loop spans 13 amino acids. The V gene lost 1 base and the J gene lost 4 bases, with 7 bases spanning the gap. CDR1 and CDR2 from the germline V gene are SGHTA and FQGTGA. DNA of the CDR3: TGTGCCAGCAGCTTAATGGGGGGCTATGGCTACACCTTC. Protein product: CASSLMGGYGYTF.

The sample holds a few counts of this clone. V and J are TRBV27 and TRBJ1-5, with D perhaps TRBD1 (5 bases). CDR3 length equals 13 residues. V was pared by 8 bases and J by 4 bases, with 12 bases between. Germline lookup yields CDR1 MNHEY and CDR2 SMNVEV (reference sequence). CDR3 in amino acids: CASGVRGNQPQHF. CDR3 in DNA: TGTGCCAGCGGCGTAAGGGGAAATCAGCCCCAGCATTTT.